The text below deals with one TCR beta chain. The antigen remains unidentified. Produced via immunoSEQ multiplex PCR; TCRdb's table is partial and in-frame only. The sample has about 190,000 clones; approximately 92% are singletons. Trimming left V 5 bases short and J 4 bases short, with 18 bases between. CDR3 size: 15 residues. Germline-derived CDR1 and CDR2 are SGDLS and YYNGEE. The data were obtained in a study of T cell responses to AZD1222 COVID-19 vaccine. Turning to the study itself: Analyses pooled second doses at about 4 or about 12 weeks.

Overall study findings and caveats: At baseline, just six AZD1222 recipients tested seropositive. Clonal diversity may have been underestimated, and the donors were mostly white British, with more females than males. All repertoire sampling was performed exclusively after the peak T cell response.

This specimen consisted of peripheral blood, obtained on day 0 of AZD1222 vaccination. J is TRBJ1-2 and V is TRBV9; D is ambiguous. The TCR was taken from an adult in good health. CDR3 in amino acids: CASSEIPRDRYGYTF. CDR3 nucleotide sequence: TGTGCCAGCAGTGAGATCCCGCGTGATCGCTATGGCTACACCTTC.